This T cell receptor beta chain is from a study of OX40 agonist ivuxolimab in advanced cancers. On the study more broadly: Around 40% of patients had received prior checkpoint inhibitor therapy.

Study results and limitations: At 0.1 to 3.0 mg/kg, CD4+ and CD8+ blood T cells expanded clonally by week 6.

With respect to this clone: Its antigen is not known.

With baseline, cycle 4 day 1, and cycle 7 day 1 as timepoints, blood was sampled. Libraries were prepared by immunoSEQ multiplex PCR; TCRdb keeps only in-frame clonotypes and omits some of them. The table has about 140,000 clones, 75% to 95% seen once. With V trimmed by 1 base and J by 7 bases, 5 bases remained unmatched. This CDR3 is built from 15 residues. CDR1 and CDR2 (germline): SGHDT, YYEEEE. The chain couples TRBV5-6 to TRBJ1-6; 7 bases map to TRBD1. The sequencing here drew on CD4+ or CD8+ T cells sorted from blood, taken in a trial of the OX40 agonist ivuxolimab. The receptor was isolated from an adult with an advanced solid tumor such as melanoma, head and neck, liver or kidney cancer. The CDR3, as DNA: TGTGCCAGCAGCTTGAGACAGGGAAGGAATTCACCCCTCCACTTT. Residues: CASSLRQGRNSPLHF.